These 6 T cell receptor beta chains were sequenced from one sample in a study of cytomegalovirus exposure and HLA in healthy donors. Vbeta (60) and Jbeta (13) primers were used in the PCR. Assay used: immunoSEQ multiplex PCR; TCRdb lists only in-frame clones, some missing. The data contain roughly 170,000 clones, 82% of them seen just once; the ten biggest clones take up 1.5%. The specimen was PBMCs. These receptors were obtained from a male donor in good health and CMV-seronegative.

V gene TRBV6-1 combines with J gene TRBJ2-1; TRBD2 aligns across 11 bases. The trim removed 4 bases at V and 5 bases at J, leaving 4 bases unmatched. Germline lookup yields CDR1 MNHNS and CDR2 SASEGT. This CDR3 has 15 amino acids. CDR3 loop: CASSALAGGHNEQFF. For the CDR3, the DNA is TGTGCCAGCAGTGCTCTAGCGGGAGGACACAATGAGCAGTTCTTC.

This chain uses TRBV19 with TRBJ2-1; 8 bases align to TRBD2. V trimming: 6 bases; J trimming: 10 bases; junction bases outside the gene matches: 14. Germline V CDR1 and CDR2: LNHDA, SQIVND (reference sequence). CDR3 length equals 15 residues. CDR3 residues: CASSQLRGGIDEQFF. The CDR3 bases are TGTGCCAGTAGCCAACTCCGGGGGGGAATCGACGAGCAGTTCTTC.

The CDR3 DNA reads TGCGCCAGCAGCCAGACCAGACAGGTCGGCTACGAGCAGTACTTC. Protein sequence: CASSQTRQVGYEQYF. The V call is TRBV4-1, the J call TRBJ2-7; TRBD1 is a possible D gene (6 bases). V was pared by 3 bases and J by 3 bases, with 15 bases between. The CDR3 sequence is 15 residues long. CDR1 MGHRA and CDR2 YSYEKL come from the germline V gene.

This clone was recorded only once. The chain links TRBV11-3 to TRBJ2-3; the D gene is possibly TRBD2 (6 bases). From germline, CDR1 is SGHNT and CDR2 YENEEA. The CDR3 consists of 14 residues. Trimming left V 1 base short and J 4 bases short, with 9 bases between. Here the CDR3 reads CASSLVRESDTQYF. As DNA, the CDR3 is TGTGCCAGCAGCTTAGTTCGGGAGTCAGATACGCAGTATTTT.

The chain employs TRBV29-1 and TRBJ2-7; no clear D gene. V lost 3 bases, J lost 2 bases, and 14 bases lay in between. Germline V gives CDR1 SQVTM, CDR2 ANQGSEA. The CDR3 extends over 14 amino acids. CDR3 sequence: CSVDSTSAPYEQYF. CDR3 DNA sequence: TGCAGCGTTGATTCAACCAGCGCCCCCTACGAGCAGTACTTC.

CDR3 nucleotides: TGTGCAAGTCGCCCAGGGGGCACGGACACTGAAGCTTTCTTT. Translated, it gives CASRPGGTDTEAFF. The V and J genes are TRBV12-2 and TRBJ1-1; the table's TRBD1 call for D was not verified on the DNA. TRBV12-2 is assigned pseudogene status. This CDR3 spans 14 amino acids.